The entry that follows covers one T cell receptor (beta chain) sequence. Only in-frame clones appear in the TCRdb table, and some are missing; sequencing was by immunoSEQ multiplex PCR. The sample consists of approximately 260,000 clones, around 90% of them appearing once. This entry comes from a study of blood T cell repertoires in COVID-19. With 6 bases clipped from V and 2 bases from J, the junction kept 7 bases outside the gene matches. Germline assignment: CDR1 MNHEY and CDR2 SMNVEV (reference sequence). The length of the CDR3 is 15 residues. The sequence was collected from a young woman with acute COVID-19. Sequenced input: PBMCs or T cells enriched from blood (not recorded which). This chain connects TRBV27 to TRBJ2-5; TRBD1 matches at 9 bases. CDR3 sequence: CASRRDRVTQETQYF. The CDR3 nucleotides read TGTGCCAGCAGGAGGGACAGGGTAACACAAGAGACCCAGTACTTC.